This note documents a single TCR beta chain sequence. From germline, CDR1 is SNHLY and CDR2 FYNNEI. CDR3 length equals 13 residues. The V and J ends lost 7 bases and 4 bases, in that order; junction bases with no gene match: 4. The data stem from a study of blood T cell repertoires in COVID-19. Libraries were prepared by immunoSEQ multiplex PCR; TCRdb keeps only in-frame clonotypes and omits some of them. The table has some 96,000 clones, about nine tenths seen once. Sample: peripheral blood. The chain links TRBV2 to TRBJ1-2, with TRBD1 matching 9 bases. The TCR comes from a man between 60 and 75 years old with acute or convalescent COVID-19. The CDR3 region is CASISDRGYGYTF. The CDR3 nucleotides read TGTGCCAGCATCTCGGACAGGGGCTATGGCTACACCTTC.